These 5 T cell receptor beta chains share one sample of origin, sequenced in a study of T cell repertoires in cytomegalovirus infection. TCRdb recomputed calls from the reads with MiXCR, one row per CDR3 protein. In the table there are about 110,000 distinct CDR3 sequences, 29% of which are singletons. These receptors have no known antigen. The sequencing used CD8+ T cells from cultured PBMCs, collected from culture after CMV antigen stimulation. Receptor source: a human donor in good health (CMV status not recorded). Some clones in this sample may be carry-over from other donors' samples.

The chain carries TRBV20-1 and TRBJ2-1; 11 bases are a match to TRBD2. Trimming at V came to 3 bases and at J to 9 bases, leaving 7 bases not matched to a gene. Germline V lookup: CDR1 DFQATT, CDR2 SNEGSKA (reference sequence). This CDR3 has 14 residues. CDR3 loop: CSASLLAGGGEQFF. The CDR3 coding sequence is TGCAGTGCTAGTTTGCTAGCGGGGGGAGGTGAGCAGTTCTTC.

There are a few counts of this clonotype. CDR3 sequence reads: CASSLLQGASYTEAFF. The CDR3 nucleotides read TGTGCCAGCAGTTTATTACAGGGGGCTTCGTACACTGAAGCTTTCTTT. The chain joins TRBV28 to TRBJ1-1, with 9 bases that match TRBD1. The length of the CDR3 is 16 residues. J gave up 3 bases and V 1 base, and 6 bases lay outside the gene matches. Germline V CDR1 and CDR2: MDHEN, SYDVKM. The complete variable domain, with remaining parts taken from reference TRBV28 and TRBJ1-1, reads DVKVTQSSRYLVKRTGEKVFLECVQDMDHENMFWYRQDPGLGLRLIYFSYDVKMKEKGDIPEGYSVSREKKERFSLILESASTNQTSMYLCASSLLQGASYTEAFFGQGTRLTVV.

J is TRBJ2-5 and V is TRBV12-3 or TRBV12-4; the D gene is possibly TRBD1 (6 bases). This CDR3 has 14 residues. Trimming pared 4 bases from V and 1 base from J, leaving 10 bases between. The CDR3: CASSSSDSQETQYF. In DNA form, the CDR3 reads TGTGCCAGCAGTTCCTCGGACAGCCAAGAGACCCAGTACTTC.

The chain carries TRBV27 and TRBJ1-4; no definite D call. V gave up 6 bases and J gave up 4 bases, with 9 bases separating them. The germline V gene encodes CDR1 MNHEY and CDR2 SMNVEV (reference sequence). This CDR3 has 13 amino acids. CDR3 bases: TGTGCCAGCAGCCTTAGTAGTAATGAAAAACTGTTTTTT. Translated: CASSLSSNEKLFF.

J is TRBJ2-5 and V is TRBV14, with 7 nucleotides matching TRBD1. Germline loops: CDR1 SGHDN, CDR2 FVKESK. The CDR3 covers 16 residues. After removal of 0 bases from V and 3 bases from J, the junction contained 7 bases not matched to a gene. CDR3 nucleotides: TGTGCCAGCAGCCAAGAGAGTAGGGGGCAAAAAGAGACCCAGTACTTC. Residues: CASSQESRGQKETQYF.